The rows below give T cell receptor beta chains drawn from one sample of a study of cytomegalovirus exposure and HLA in healthy donors. Profiling relied on immunoSEQ multiplex PCR, and the TCRdb table lists in-frame clones only, not all of them. The sample consists of 150,000 to 200,000 clones, over 9.5% of them appearing once. The sequenced sample consisted of PBMCs. The receptor source for this set is a man over 45 in good health and CMV-seropositive. Each CDR3 is given without its conserved first and last residue.

V: TRBV28; J: TRBJ1-2; CDR3: ASSPGQGNYGYT
V: TRBV4-2; J: TRBJ2-1; CDR3: ASSLGLLNEQF
V: TRBV11-2; J: TRBJ1-6; CDR3: ASSFGLNNSPLH
V: TRBV9; J: TRBJ1-1; CDR3: ASSVGQTTEAF
V: TRBV27; J: TRBJ2-7; CDR3: ASSFRLHPGLAETYEQY
V: TRBV5-4; J: TRBJ1-5; CDR3: ASSLAGGNQPQH
V: TRBV27; J: TRBJ2-7; CDR3: ASSFGGSYEQY
V: TRBV7-9; J: TRBJ1-2; CDR3: ASSLAAGEIYT
V: TRBV5-1; J: TRBJ1-2; CDR3: ASSQTGVDYGYT
V: TRBV15; J: TRBJ1-2; CDR3: ATSRVLPANYGYT
V: TRBV6-5; J: TRBJ1-2; CDR3: ASSPDSYYGYT
V: TRBV5-1; J: TRBJ2-1; CDR3: ASSLVPSGGTYNEQF
V: TRBV6-1; J: TRBJ1-1; CDR3: ASNEVWTEAF
V: TRBV10-3; J: TRBJ2-3; CDR3: AISATLGDTQY
V: TRBV9; J: TRBJ1-6; CDR3: ASSVTPVMGGNSPLH
V: TRBV2; J: TRBJ2-5; CDR3: ASSEYGGITEETQY
V: TRBV7-2; J: TRBJ1-1; CDR3: ASSSRGGGTEAF
V: TRBV6-6; J: TRBJ1-2; CDR3: ASSRGGEGGYP
V: TRBV7-3; J: TRBJ2-7; CDR3: ASSKGQGHEQY
V: TRBV7-2; J: TRBJ2-5; CDR3: ASSLGLAAVETQY
V: TRBV6-1; J: TRBJ1-2; CDR3: ASSEAQGGDYGYT
V: TRBV25-1; J: TRBJ2-3; CDR3: ASSATRGGGTDTQY
V: TRBV7-2; J: TRBJ2-3; CDR3: ASSPWPTDTQY
V: TRBV5-1; J: TRBJ2-7; CDR3: ASSPGLGSYEQY
V: TRBV5-4; J: TRBJ2-7; CDR3: ASSLSGGSYEQY
V: TRBV11-2; J: TRBJ2-7; CDR3: ASSLDVRETPQY
V: TRBV30; J: TRBJ1-2; CDR3: AWNRDLTMDYT
V: TRBV27; J: TRBJ2-2; CDR3: ASSYSRKSNTGELF
V: TRBV4-3; J: TRBJ2-7; CDR3: ASSQATGSYEQY
V: TRBV6-5; J: TRBJ1-3; CDR3: ASSPTATAGNTIY
V: TRBV15; J: TRBJ1-1; CDR3: ATSRGPSTEAF
V: TRBV5-1; J: TRBJ1-1; CDR3: ASSPDGTGEPRNTEAF
V: TRBV5-4; J: TRBJ1-6; CDR3: ASSFNRGLDSPLH
V: TRBV29-1; J: TRBJ1-1; CDR3: SVELRTGLFTEAF
V: TRBV6-5; J: TRBJ1-5; CDR3: ASSYGQANQPQH
V: TRBV9; J: TRBJ1-1; CDR3: ASSVGPSSGNTEAF
V: TRBV28; J: TRBJ1-2; CDR3: ASSLSPPGGYGYT
V: TRBV29-1; J: TRBJ2-1; CDR3: SVGLAGIYNEQF
V: TRBV10-3; J: TRBJ2-7; CDR3: AISWDRDYEQY